This T cell receptor beta chain was documented in a study of blood T cells in healthy people across ages. Study as a whole: Every two T cells gave about one barcoded beta molecule via template switching.

Healthy individuals of Caucasian origin from Russia, aged 6 to 90, served as donors. A minimum of 6 micrograms of total RNA was extracted per sample. This CDR3 spans 14 amino acids. Germline values: CDR1 SEHNR, CDR2 FQNEAQ (reference sequence). Trimming pared 6 bases from V and 8 bases from J, leaving 19 bases between. The use of a sample-barcoded 5' primer and a J-beta primer mix characterized a second PCR of about 7 to 12 cycles. Template switching added a 12-random-nucleotide identifier to every cDNA molecule. Each CDR3 protein is one row after TCRdb ran MiXCR on the 5' RACE reads. Of 700,000 to 1,000,000 distinct CDR3 sequences listed, about 42% are singletons.

The sample was blood. The V gene is TRBV7-9, the J gene TRBJ1-2, with a tentative D call TRBD1 (5 bases). This sequence was found in a man in his sixties in good health. The CDR3 nucleotides are TGTGCCAGCAGTTCGGTCCCTTTTGAGGGGGGCTACACCTTC. This translates into CASSSVPFEGGYTF.